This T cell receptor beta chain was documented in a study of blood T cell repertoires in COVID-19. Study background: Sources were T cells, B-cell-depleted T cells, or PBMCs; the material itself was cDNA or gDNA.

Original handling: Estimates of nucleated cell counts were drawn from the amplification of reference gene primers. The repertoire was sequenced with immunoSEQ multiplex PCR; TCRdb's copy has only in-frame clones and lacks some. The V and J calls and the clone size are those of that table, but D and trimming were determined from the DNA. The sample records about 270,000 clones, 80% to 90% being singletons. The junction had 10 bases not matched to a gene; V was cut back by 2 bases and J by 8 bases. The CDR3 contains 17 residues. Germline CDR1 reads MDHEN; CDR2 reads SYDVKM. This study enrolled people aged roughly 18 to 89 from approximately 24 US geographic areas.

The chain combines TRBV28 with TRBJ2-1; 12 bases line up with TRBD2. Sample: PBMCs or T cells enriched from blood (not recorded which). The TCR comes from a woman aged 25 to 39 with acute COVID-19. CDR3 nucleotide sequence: TGTGCCAGCAGTTTAGCCCCCCTAGCGGGGGGGATGGATGAGCAGTTCTTC. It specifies CASSLAPLAGGMDEQFF.